What follows are 24 T cell receptor beta chains derived from one specimen sequenced in a study of blood T cell repertoires in COVID-19. Assay: immunoSEQ multiplex PCR; the TCRdb copy retains only in-frame clones and omits some. The sample yields 150,000 to 200,000 clones, about 80% seen once. The sequenced material came from peripheral blood. Every receptor here comes from a woman between 70 and 85 years old with acute or convalescent COVID-19.

The chain has TRBV5-1 and TRBJ1-2; 7 nucleotides agree with TRBD1. Germline V gene data show CDR1 as SGHRS and CDR2 as YFSETQ. V lost 2 bases to trimming and J lost 5 bases; unmatched junction nucleotides: 9. The length of the CDR3 is 15 residues. The CDR3: CASSLQGLGEYGYTF. CDR3 bases: TGCGCCAGCAGCTTACAGGGGCTTGGGGAATATGGCTACACCTTC.

V is TRBV6-1 and J is TRBJ1-4; 9 bases agree with TRBD1. The CDR3 contains 16 residues. Unmatched junction bases numbered 3, after V lost 4 bases and J lost 0 bases. Germline lookup yields CDR1 MNHNS and CDR2 SASEGT. In nucleotides, the CDR3 is TGTGCCAGCAGTGTCGGGACAGGGACAACTAATGAAAAACTGTTTTTT. It specifies CASSVGTGTTNEKLFF.

The V and J genes are TRBV19 and TRBJ1-6; D may be TRBD1 (5 bases). The germline V gene has CDR1 LNHDA and CDR2 SQIVND (reference sequence). V shed 9 bases and J shed 8 bases, with 17 bases lying between them. This CDR3 spans 14 amino acids. The CDR3 loop is CASRFTAGDSPLHF. CDR3 DNA sequence: TGTGCCAGCCGCTTCACAGCGGGGGATTCACCCCTCCACTTT.

J is TRBJ2-7 and V is TRBV11-1; the match to TRBD2 covers 9 bases. Germline CDR1 SGHAT, CDR2 FQDESV (reference sequence). The CDR3 covers 15 residues. J gave up 2 bases and V 1 base, and 3 bases lay outside the gene matches. The CDR3 is CASSLEAGGTYEQYF. The CDR3 DNA reads as TGTGCCAGCAGCTTAGAGGCGGGGGGGACCTACGAGCAGTACTTC.

This CDR3 reads CASRRTEGADQPQHF. The CDR3 DNA is TGTGCCAGCAGACGAACCGAGGGGGCTGATCAGCCCCAGCATTTT. The J gene is TRBJ1-5, the V gene TRBV2; 7 positions match TRBD1. The V and J ends lost 6 bases and 5 bases, in that order; junction bases with no gene match: 10. CDR1 is SNHLY and CDR2 is FYNNEI in the germline V gene. The CDR3 is 15 amino acids.

Notes on this clone: The identical CDR3 is also encoded by other nucleotide sequences in the sample. This chain joins TRBV18 and TRBJ2-1; TRBD2 agrees at 12 bases. This CDR3 has 19 residues. With 2 bases clipped from V and 1 base from J, the junction kept 9 bases outside the gene matches. Germline CDR1 reads KGHSH; CDR2 reads LQKENI. The CDR3 nucleotides read TGTGCCAGCTCACCATTACTAGCGGGGGGACCGGGTTCCTACAATGAGCAGTTCTTC. This codes for CASSPLLAGGPGSYNEQFF.

The chain is built from TRBV6-6 and TRBJ2-6, with D possibly matching TRBD1 (6 bases). The CDR3 has 18 residues. V was cut by 5 bases and J by 0 bases, with 17 bases left in between. CDR1 and CDR2 (germline): MNHNY, SVGAGI (reference sequence). CDR3 region: CASSLGQFSISGANVLTF. CDR3 nucleotides: TGTGCCAGCAGTCTTGGACAGTTCTCAATCTCTGGGGCCAACGTCCTGACTTTC.

The chain links TRBV11-2 to TRBJ2-2; D ambiguous. V was cut by 5 bases and J by 6 bases, with 10 bases left in between. The CDR3 loop spans 13 amino acids. Germline CDR1 is SGHAT and CDR2 is FQNNGV. CDR3 DNA sequence: TGTGCCAGCAGCCGTCGTTTAGCCGGGGAGCTGTTTTTT. It codes for CASSRRLAGELFF.

The genes are TRBV5-1 and TRBJ1-4; the D is unclear. In germline, CDR1 is SGHRS, CDR2 YFSETQ. This CDR3 is built from 13 residues. The germline V and J ends were trimmed by 2 bases and 7 bases, with 9 bases remaining between them. CDR3: CASSFEYGEKLFF. For the CDR3, the DNA is TGCGCCAGCAGCTTCGAGTACGGTGAAAAACTGTTTTTT.

The rearrangement links TRBV10-3 to TRBJ1-1, with TRBD1 identical over 8 bases. The germline V gene has CDR1 ENHRY and CDR2 SYGVKD. There are 17 residues in the CDR3. Losses at the gene ends were 2 bases for V and 0 bases for J; bases not matched to a gene: 8. Here the CDR3 DNA reads TGTGCCATCAGTGAGCCCCCTGGACAGGGAATGAACACTGAAGCTTTCTTT. It translates to CAISEPPGQGMNTEAFF.

This rearrangement joins TRBV28 to TRBJ2-1, with unresolved D. V gave up 3 bases and J gave up 5 bases, with 8 bases separating them. CDR1 is MDHEN, CDR2 SYDVKM, per germline. The CDR3 has 13 residues. This chain's CDR3 is CASSLQINNEQFF. The DNA of the CDR3 is TGTGCCAGCAGTTTGCAGATTAACAATGAGCAGTTCTTC.

The chain joins TRBV10-3 to TRBJ1-5; TRBD1 aligns across 7 bases. CDR1 is ENHRY, CDR2 SYGVKD, per germline. The CDR3 is made up of 13 amino acids. With 5 bases clipped from V and 2 bases from J, the junction kept 0 bases outside the gene matches. The CDR3 sequence: CAISQGGNQPQHF. Written as DNA, the CDR3 is TGTGCCATCAGTCAGGGGGGCAATCAGCCCCAGCATTTT.

This chain links TRBV5-1 with TRBJ2-1; 8 bases agree with TRBD2. Per germline, CDR1 SGHRS and CDR2 YFSETQ. There are 14 residues in the CDR3. V dropped 5 bases and J dropped 10; count of bases not matched to a gene: 11. As DNA, the CDR3 is TGCGCCAGCAGTTCAAGCGGGAGTATTGGAGAGCAGTTCTTC. Translating gives CASSSSGSIGEQFF. Full variable domain (rest looked up from reference TRBV5-1 and TRBJ2-1): KAGVTQTPRYLIKTRGQQVTLSCSPISGHRSVSWYQQTPGQGLQFLFEYFSETQRNKGNFPGRFSGRQFSNSRSEMNVSTLELGDSALYLCASSSSGSIGEQFFGPGTRLTVL.

The chain couples TRBV19 to TRBJ2-2, with D possibly matching TRBD2 (6 bases). The CDR3 covers 15 residues. V lost 3 bases to trimming and J lost 6 bases, with 14 bases between them. Germline V gene data show CDR1 as LNHDA and CDR2 as SQIVND (reference sequence). Written as DNA, the CDR3 is TGTGCCAGTAGTATGGCGGGGATTGGGGCCGGGGAGCTGTTTTTT. Its protein product is CASSMAGIGAGELFF.

This sequence joins TRBV7-2 and TRBJ1-3, with TRBD1 as a possible D gene (6 bases). The germline CDR1 and CDR2 sequences are SGHTA and FQGNSA. V dropped 5 bases and J dropped 0 bases, with 11 bases sitting between them. CDR3 length equals 15 residues. In DNA form, the CDR3 reads TGTGCCAGCAGCCCCGGGACACTCTCTGGAAACACCATATATTTT. Its translation is CASSPGTLSGNTIYF.

In its sample, this clone was seen once. The chain carries TRBV3-1 (or the pseudogene TRBV3-2) and TRBJ1-2; tentative D call: TRBD1 (6 bases). Deletions cut 5 bases from V and 0 bases from J, with 10 bases between. The CDR3 spans 14 residues. The germline V gene encodes CDR1 LGHDT and CDR2 YNNKEL (reference sequence). In DNA, the CDR3 is TGTGCCAGCAGCTCGCAGGGGTCTAACTATGGCTACACCTTC. It specifies CASSSQGSNYGYTF.

This chain connects TRBV13 to TRBJ1-3; maybe TRBD1 (5 bases). CDR3 size: 15 residues. Germline-derived CDR1 and CDR2 are PRHDT and FYEKMQ (reference sequence). V lost 5 bases and J lost 0, with 11 bases in between. This CDR3 reads CASSTDTFSGNTIYF. The CDR3 region has the DNA TGTGCCAGCAGCACGGACACCTTCTCTGGAAACACCATATATTTT.

For this clone: In the same sample, other DNA sequences code for this CDR3. V is TRBV3-1 (or the pseudogene TRBV3-2) and J is TRBJ1-2; D call uncertain. This CDR3 region has 12 residues. Germline loops: CDR1 LGHDT, CDR2 YNNKEL (reference sequence). Between the trimmed V and J ends, which lost 1 base and 3 bases, there was a span of 3 bases. This CDR3 is CASSQGDYGYTF. As DNA, the CDR3 is TGTGCCAGCAGCCAAGGAGACTATGGCTACACCTTC.

The CDR3 region is CASSLTGDYGYTF. The DNA of the CDR3 is TGTGCCAGCAGCCTCACAGGAGACTATGGCTACACCTTC. The chain combines TRBV21-1 with TRBJ1-2; no check of the table's D call, TRBD1, against the DNA was made. TRBV21-1 corresponds to a pseudogene. CDR3 length: 13 amino acids.

This clone was picked up one time. CDR3 nucleotide sequence: TGTGCCAGTAGTAGGGCCCCTCCGGCAGGCAGCCAAGCTTTCTTT. This translates into CASSRAPPAGSQAFF. The chain joins TRBV19 to TRBJ1-1, with D unresolved. The CDR3 covers 15 residues. V lost 4 bases and J lost 9, with 21 bases in between. Germline CDR1 LNHDA, CDR2 SQIVND (reference sequence).

The rearrangement uses TRBV7-9 and TRBJ1-2, with TRBD1 matching 11 bases. This CDR3 region has 16 residues. The V and J ends lost 4 bases and 4 bases, in that order; junction bases with no gene match: 8. CDR1 and CDR2 from the germline V gene are SEHNR and FQNEAQ (reference sequence). CDR3 amino acids: CASSSQDRGRTYGYTF. The CDR3 DNA follows: TGTGCCAGCAGCTCCCAGGACAGGGGGCGTACCTATGGCTACACCTTC.

The V and J genes are TRBV3-1 (or the pseudogene TRBV3-2) and TRBJ2-7; perhaps TRBD2 as D (5 bases). Looked up from germline, CDR1 is LGHDT and CDR2 is YNNKEL (reference sequence). Between the trimmed V and J ends, which lost 5 bases and 2 bases, there was a span of 10 bases. The CDR3 runs to 13 residues. CDR3 bases: TGTGCCAGCAGCTCCTACGGGACCTACGAGCAGTACTTC. Encoded protein: CASSSYGTYEQYF.

The chain joins TRBV11-2 to TRBJ1-3, with 8 bases matching TRBD1. V trimming: 6 bases; J trimming: 2 bases; junction bases outside the gene matches: 3. Germline V gives CDR1 SGHAT, CDR2 FQNNGV. The length of the CDR3 is 14 residues. CDR3 DNA: TGTGCCAGCAGTTCGACAGGGGCTGGAAACACCATATATTTT. It is translated as CASSSTGAGNTIYF. Full variable domain (outside the CDR3, taken from reference TRBV11-2 and TRBJ1-3): EAGVAQSPRYKIIEKRQSVAFWCNPISGHATLYWYQQILGQGPKLLIQFQNNGVVDDSQLPKDRFSAERLKGVDSTLKIQPAKLEDSAVYLCASSSTGAGNTIYFGEGSWLTVV.

The chain has TRBV18 and TRBJ2-7, with D maybe TRBD1 (5 bases). V was cut by 3 bases and J by 7 bases, with 16 bases left in between. The CDR3 consists of 14 residues. Per the germline V gene, CDR1 is KGHSH and CDR2 is LQKENI. The CDR3: CASSPATAGQEQYF. The CDR3 DNA reads as TGTGCCAGCTCACCGGCGACAGCAGGGCAGGAGCAGTACTTC. The full variable domain, its missing parts supplied by reference TRBV18 and TRBJ2-7, is NAGVMQNPRHLVRRRGQEARLRCSPMKGHSHVYWYRQLPEEGLKFMVYLQKENIIDESGMPKERFSAEFPKEGPSILRIQQVVRGDSAAYFCASSPATAGQEQYFGPGTRLTVT.